One sample yielded the 13 T cell receptor beta chains listed below, sequenced in a study of OX40 agonist ivuxolimab in advanced cancers. The assay was immunoSEQ multiplex PCR, and TCRdb's table has in-frame clones only and misses some. The data contain about 41,000 clones, about 89% of them seen just once; the ten biggest clones take up 3% to 4.5%. The specimen was CD4+ or CD8+ T cells sorted from blood, collected in a trial of the OX40 agonist ivuxolimab. The receptor source for this set is an adult with an advanced solid tumor such as melanoma, head and neck, liver or kidney cancer.

The gene calls are TRBV5-5 and TRBJ2-5; 10 nucleotides match TRBD2. Trimming at V came to 4 bases and at J to 5 bases, leaving 5 bases not matched to a gene. CDR1 SGHKS and CDR2 YYEKEE come from the germline V gene (reference sequence). CDR3 size: 14 residues. The DNA for the CDR3 is TGTGCCAGCAGCCGAGCGGGAGGGGCGGAGACCCAGTACTTC. Translating gives CASSRAGGAETQYF.

V gene TRBV7-9 combines with J gene TRBJ2-3; TRBD2 aligns across 7 bases. Germline V lookup: CDR1 SEHNR, CDR2 FQNEAQ (reference sequence). This CDR3 has 17 residues. V gave up 4 bases and J gave up 2 bases; unmatched junction bases: 12. This CDR3 reads CASSYRGGLAVTDTQYF. CDR3 DNA: TGTGCCAGCAGCTATCGGGGCGGGCTAGCGGTCACAGATACGCAGTATTTT. The full variable domain, with the rest looked up from reference TRBV7-9 and TRBJ2-3, is DTGVSQNPRHKITKRGQNVTFRCDPISEHNRLYWYRQTLGQGPEFLTYFQNEAQLEKSRLLSDRFSAERPKGSFSTLEIQRTEQGDSAMYLCASSYRGGLAVTDTQYFGPGTRLTVL.

The chain uses TRBV7-6 and TRBJ1-5; 10 bases fit TRBD1. With 5 bases clipped from V and 4 bases from J, the junction kept 8 bases outside the gene matches. The CDR3 has 16 residues. Germline CDR1 is SGHVS and CDR2 is FNYEAQ. The DNA of the CDR3 is TGTGCCAGCAGCCAGGGGACAGGGGAGGGGAATCAGCCCCAGCATTTT. This encodes CASSQGTGEGNQPQHF.

This chain links TRBV19 with TRBJ2-7, with a tentative D call TRBD1 (6 bases). The germline gives CDR1 LNHDA, CDR2 SQIVND (reference sequence). The CDR3 is made up of 15 amino acids. V lost 1 base, J lost 7 bases, and 17 bases lay in between. CDR3 loop: CASSIVYTGSGEQYF. CDR3 in DNA: TGTGCCAGTAGTATAGTTTATACAGGGAGTGGTGAGCAGTACTTC.

The rearrangement uses TRBV11-3 and TRBJ2-5, with D possibly being TRBD1 (6 bases). Trimming stripped 4 bases from V and 2 bases from J, with 17 bases between. The germline V gene has CDR1 SGHNT and CDR2 YENEEA. The CDR3 consists of 16 residues. CDR3 nucleotides: TGTGCCAGCAGCTCACAGGGCGAGGTGGGACAAGAGACCCAGTACTTC. It is translated as CASSSQGEVGQETQYF.

This rearrangement joins TRBV6-6 to TRBJ1-2; possible D gene TRBD1, 6 bases. Deletions cut 5 bases from V and 7 bases from J, with 17 bases between. The CDR3 contains 14 residues. CDR1 and CDR2 (germline): MNHNY, SVGAGI (reference sequence). CDR3 sequence (DNA): TGTGCCAGCAGTCGACAGGCAATGACGGGTGGCTACACCTTC. Amino acid sequence: CASSRQAMTGGYTF.

The rearrangement links TRBV19 to TRBJ2-1; 8 nucleotides agree with TRBD1. Germline CDR1 reads LNHDA; CDR2 reads SQIVND (reference sequence). Trimming removed 3 bases from V and 10 bases from J; junction bases left unmatched: 32. The CDR3 length is 22 residues. CDR3 sequence: CASSMMQLDREDYRTTLIEQFF. As DNA, the CDR3 is TGTGCCAGTAGTATGATGCAATTGGACAGGGAGGACTACCGGACGACACTAATAGAGCAGTTCTTC.

The chain combines TRBV10-1 with TRBJ2-3; 7 positions match TRBD1. The CDR3 covers 14 residues. Germline lookup yields CDR1 WNHNN and CDR2 SYGVQD (reference sequence). Trimming removed 8 bases from V and 2 bases from J; junction bases left unmatched: 7. The CDR3 DNA reads as TGCGCCAGCCAGGGGGTAGCCCCCACAGATACGCAGTATTTT. It codes for CASQGVAPTDTQYF.

V and J are TRBV5-1 and TRBJ2-1; 13 positions match TRBD2. CDR3 length equals 15 residues. Germline CDR1 is SGHRS and CDR2 is YFSETQ. The J segment lost 7 bases and the V segment lost 3 bases, leaving 4 bases of the junction unmatched. CDR3: CASSSGTSGTNEQFF. The CDR3 nucleotides are TGCGCCAGCAGCTCTGGGACTAGCGGGACAAATGAGCAGTTCTTC.

V usage is TRBV7-6 and J usage is TRBJ2-7, with D unclear. V lost 1 base and J 4 bases, leaving 8 bases between the germline ends. Germline values: CDR1 SGHVS, CDR2 FNYEAQ. The CDR3 sequence is 13 residues long. The CDR3 region is CASSLVGNYEQYF. Here the CDR3 DNA reads TGTGCCAGCAGCTTAGTGGGGAATTACGAGCAGTACTTC.

The CDR3 region is CASRLSPYRGTEAFF. CDR3 nucleotide sequence: TGTGCCAGCAGATTATCCCCGTACAGGGGCACTGAAGCTTTCTTT. The chain has TRBV6-6 and TRBJ1-1; 7 bases fit TRBD1. V lost 6 bases to trimming and J lost 4 bases; unmatched junction nucleotides: 11. CDR1 MNHNY and CDR2 SVGAGI come from the germline V gene (reference sequence). The CDR3 contains 15 residues.

The chain employs TRBV28 and TRBJ2-5; possibly TRBD2 for D (5 bases). The V gene lost 5 bases and the J gene lost 3 bases, with 10 bases spanning the gap. This CDR3 spans 13 amino acids. Germline V gene lookup returns CDR1 MDHEN and CDR2 SYDVKM. The CDR3 protein is CASSPSLEETQYF. The CDR3 DNA follows: TGTGCCAGCAGTCCTAGCCTAGAAGAGACCCAGTACTTC. Full variable domain (missing parts from reference TRBV28 and TRBJ2-5): DVKVTQSSRYLVKRTGEKVFLECVQDMDHENMFWYRQDPGLGLRLIYFSYDVKMKEKGDIPEGYSVSREKKERFSLILESASTNQTSMYLCASSPSLEETQYFGPGTRLLVL.

The chain combines TRBV7-9 with TRBJ2-2, with no clear D. CDR1 is SEHNR, CDR2 FQNEAQ, per germline (reference sequence). Deletions cut 4 bases from V and 6 bases from J, with 9 bases between. This CDR3 has 13 residues. Here the CDR3 reads CASSWIGSGELFF. The CDR3, as DNA: TGTGCCAGCAGCTGGATAGGGTCCGGGGAGCTGTTTTTT.